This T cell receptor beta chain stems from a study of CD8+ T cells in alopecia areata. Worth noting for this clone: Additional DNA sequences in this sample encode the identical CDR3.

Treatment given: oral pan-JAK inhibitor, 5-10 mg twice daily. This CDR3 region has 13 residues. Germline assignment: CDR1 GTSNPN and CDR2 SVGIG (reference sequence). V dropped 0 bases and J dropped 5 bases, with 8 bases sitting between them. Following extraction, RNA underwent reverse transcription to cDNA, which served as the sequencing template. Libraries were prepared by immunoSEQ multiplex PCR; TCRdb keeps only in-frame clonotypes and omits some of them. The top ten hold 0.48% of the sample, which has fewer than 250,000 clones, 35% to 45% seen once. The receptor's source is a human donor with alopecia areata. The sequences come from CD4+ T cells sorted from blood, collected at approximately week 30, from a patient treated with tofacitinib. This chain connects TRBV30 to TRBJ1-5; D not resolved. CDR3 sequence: CAWSVRGDQPQHF. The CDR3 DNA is TGTGCCTGGAGTGTACGGGGTGATCAGCCCCAGCATTTT.